This T cell receptor beta chain came from a study of T cells in lung cancer brain metastases. Germline CDR1 reads SGHNT; CDR2 reads YYREEE (reference sequence). CDR3 length: 17 amino acids. About this clone: The target antigen is unknown. One junction end does not reproduce the germline sequence, and a read error may be involved.

Repertoires were generated with immunoSEQ multiplex PCR, while TCRdb's copy carries only in-frame clones and drops some. The sample includes about 2,500 clones, about 89% of them seen just once. Study conclusions and caveats: DNA fragmentation in FFPE samples may have prevented full retrieval of the infiltrating T cell repertoire.

Resection was for synchronous oligometastatic disease or a late solitary brain metastasis recurrence. About five deparaffinized, unstained about 10 um sections supplied tumor areas macrodissected using marked H&E slides as a guide. The V and J genes are TRBV5-4 and TRBJ2-7; D may be TRBD2 (5 bases). The sequenced sample consisted of tumor tissue from a brain metastasis. The sequence was obtained from a man in his 70s with non-small cell lung cancer that had spread to the brain. In DNA form, the CDR3 reads TGTGCCAGCAGCGCCACCGCCCGCGGGTCGCGCTCCTACGAGCAGTACTTT. It yields the protein CASSATARGSRSYEQYF.